This T cell receptor beta chain was sequenced during a study of cytomegalovirus exposure and HLA in healthy donors. Both 60 Vbeta primers and 13 Jbeta primers went into the PCR. Generated by immunoSEQ multiplex PCR, the TCRdb table keeps only in-frame clones and is missing some. The profile shows some 120,000 clones, about 74% of them singletons. This clone was detected a few times. No antigen is known for it. Notes on the study in general: Analysis was performed later, and it showed HLA-associated TCR beta chains to be more clonally expanded than equally common others.

The CDR3 covers 17 residues. Germline CDR1 LNHDA, CDR2 SQIVND (reference sequence). Trimming took 6 bases from V and 7 from J; bases not matched to a gene: 17. Sequenced material: PBMCs. The sequence was obtained from a woman aged 50 to 60 in good health and CMV-seropositive. J is TRBJ2-7 and V is TRBV19; 11 positions agree with TRBD1. CDR3 in amino acids: CASSEADRGQGASEQYF. The CDR3 DNA reads TGTGCCAGTAGCGAGGCGGACAGGGGGCAGGGGGCCTCGGAGCAGTACTTC.